These 5 T cell receptor beta chains originate from one sample sequenced in a study of memory CD4+ T cells and cytomegalovirus serostatus. The sort gate was single viable CD3+CD4+CD8-CD45RO+ cells for memory CD4+ T cells. Assay: immunoSEQ multiplex PCR; the TCRdb copy retains only in-frame clones and omits some. The data show 60,000 to 70,000 clones, 60% to 85% seen once. Sequencing used memory CD4+ T cells from blood. The receptors originated from an adult in good health and CMV-seronegative. Some clones in this sample may be carry-over from other donors' samples.

The V call is TRBV9, the J call TRBJ2-5; 14 bases match TRBD2. V trimming: 3 bases; J trimming: 5 bases; junction bases outside the gene matches: 12. The CDR3 sequence is 18 residues long. Germline-derived CDR1 and CDR2 are SGDLS and YYNGEE. In nucleotides, the CDR3 is TGTGCCAGCAGCGCCCCCGGGACTAGCGGGAGTCGGGGGGAGACCCAGTACTTC. Translating it yields CASSAPGTSGSRGETQYF. Based on the CDR3 plus reference TRBV9 and TRBJ2-5, the full variable domain is DSGVTQTPKHLITATGQRVTLRCSPRSGDLSVYWYQQSLDQGLQFLIQYYNGEERAKGNILERFSAQQFPDLHSELNLSSLELGDSALYFCASSAPGTSGSRGETQYFGPGTRLLVL.

The V call is TRBV7-2, the J call TRBJ2-5, with TRBD1 matching 9 bases. V shed 5 bases, J shed 2 bases, and the junction held 6 bases outside the gene matches. The CDR3 totals 15 residues. The V gene's germline CDR1 is SGHTA and CDR2 FQGNSA. The DNA for the CDR3 is TGTGCCAGCAGCCGACAGGGGGAGGCACAAGAGACCCAGTACTTC. This codes for CASSRQGEAQETQYF.

The chain has TRBV4-2 and TRBJ2-2; the D gene could be TRBD1 or TRBD2 (5 bases each). This CDR3 is 18 amino acids long. Germline lookup yields CDR1 LGHNA and CDR2 YNFKEQ. Trimming removed 2 bases from V and 3 bases from J, with 19 bases in between. The CDR3 DNA sequence: TGTGCCAGCAGCCAACAGCGTCCGGGGCCCAGTTACACCGGGGAGCTGTTTTTT. Amino acid sequence: CASSQQRPGPSYTGELFF.

The chain is built from TRBV7-9 and TRBJ1-1, with D unclear. From germline, CDR1 is SEHNR and CDR2 FQNEAQ (reference sequence). Trimming cost V 4 bases and J 0 bases, with 12 bases left between them. The CDR3 extends over 15 amino acids. Written as DNA, the CDR3 is TGTGCCAGCAGCTCCCTAAGCCATTTGAACACTGAAGCTTTCTTT. It is translated as CASSSLSHLNTEAFF.

The chain joins TRBV11-2 to TRBJ1-4; 10 bases line up with TRBD1. With V trimmed by 3 bases and J by 7 bases, 2 bases remained unmatched. The CDR3 loop spans 14 amino acids. Germline V gene lookup returns CDR1 SGHAT and CDR2 FQNNGV. In DNA form, the CDR3 reads TGTGCCAGCAGCTTGGGACAGGGGAGTGAAAAACTGTTTTTT. Amino acid sequence: CASSLGQGSEKLFF.